This T cell receptor beta chain was captured in a study of PD-1 blockade in classical Hodgkin lymphoma. The data were produced by immunoSEQ multiplex PCR, yet TCRdb's version contains in-frame clones alone and is incomplete. Among some 31,000 clones listed, 94% were seen once. As for time point: newly diagnosed, previously untreated cHL patient sample. Remarks on this clone: Its antigen is still unknown.

The CDR3 is made up of 15 amino acids. Trimming pared 4 bases from V and 0 bases from J, leaving 7 bases between. Germline V CDR1 and CDR2: MNHEY, SVGAGI. Study-level findings and limits: According to reports, newly diagnosed patients had lower baseline TCR diversity than healthy donors, and relapsed/refractory patients had lower baseline TCR diversity still.

The origin of this receptor is a human donor with classical Hodgkin lymphoma. The J gene is TRBJ2-6, the V gene TRBV6-5, with D perhaps matching TRBD1 (5 bases). Sequencing used peripheral blood mononuclear cells (PBMCs). The CDR3 here is CASSFGHSGANVLTF. Here the CDR3 DNA reads TGTGCCAGCAGTTTCGGACACTCTGGGGCCAACGTCCTGACTTTC.